This is a list of T cell receptor beta chains from one sample in a study of shared clonotypes between healthy human individuals. Measured with immunoSEQ multiplex PCR; TCRdb has only the in-frame clones, and not every one. The repertoire holds hundreds of thousands of clones, with approximately 79% as singletons. The sample taken for sequencing was memory CD4+ T cells sorted from blood. These receptor sequences come from a woman in her twenties or thirties in good health. The CDR3 runs from the conserved cysteine through the conserved F or W.

J gene	V gene	CDR3 protein
TRBJ2-2	TRBV30	CAWSVGVRDTGELFF
TRBJ1-2	TRBV6-5	CASTTRQERYGYTF
TRBJ2-2	TRBV11-3	CASSLGVIGELFF
TRBJ1-1	TRBV28	CASSIPSMNTEAFF
TRBJ2-3	TRBV10-3	CAISDGGGPRDTQYF
TRBJ2-7	TRBV19	CASRPTDRDYYEQYF
TRBJ1-2	TRBV5-1	CASSFGDGGYGYTF
TRBJ2-3	TRBV11-2	CASTLTSGGSTDTQYF
TRBJ2-5	TRBV4-1	CASSLGLAAQETQYF
TRBJ1-1	TRBV5-1	CASSSGTEYTEAFF
TRBJ2-4	TRBV18	CASSDQDIQYF
TRBJ1-2	TRBV7-9	CASSLTSAGDYGYTF
TRBJ2-6	TRBV2	CASSRESGANVLTF
TRBJ1-5	TRBV6-1	CASSGIYSNQPQHF
TRBJ1-5	TRBV7-2	CASSREGGNQPQHF
TRBJ2-1	TRBV10-3	CAISESIGREQFF
TRBJ2-1	TRBV11-2	CASSPGAGGTSYNEQFF
TRBJ2-1	TRBV7-2	CASSATWGYEQFF
TRBJ2-1	TRBV19	CASSRGQGVNEQFF
TRBJ2-5	TRBV11-2	CASSFAGFKETQYF
TRBJ1-5	TRBV6-1	CASSPRGRGNQPQHF
TRBJ2-3	TRBV29-1	CSVAGLAVPTDTQYF
TRBJ1-4	TRBV7-9	CASSFAAGSEKLFF
TRBJ2-1	TRBV4-2	CASSRKAGALVREQFF
TRBJ2-4	TRBV5-8	CASSLVSQADIQYF
TRBJ2-1	TRBV7-2	CASSPHGYYNEQFF
TRBJ2-2	TRBV12-5	CASGIAGGPRNTGELFF
TRBJ2-1	TRBV30	CAWSVGAGLTIF
TRBJ2-3	TRBV5-1	CASRTGMAGTDTQYF
TRBJ2-7	TRBV7-9	CASSLGDRF
TRBJ1-5	TRBV7-3	CASSTPTMNQPQHF
TRBJ1-3	TRBV5-1	CASSLRAQRGSGNTIYF
TRBJ1-5	TRBV19	CASSGDRGQPQHF
TRBJ2-7	TRBV28	CASSGGGNEQYF
TRBJ2-5	TRBV19	CASGGGPLGTQYF
TRBJ1-5	TRBV5-6	CASSLDGTGPGNQPQHF
TRBJ2-2	TRBV9	CASSAGTLNTGELFF
TRBJ1-1	TRBV27	CASSPPSAGETEAFF
TRBJ2-1	TRBV10-3	CAISESRASGDYNEQFF
TRBJ1-1	TRBV2	CASRALVPEAFF
TRBJ1-4	TRBV27	CASSRWGRGLTNEKLFF
TRBJ2-7	TRBV5-1	CASSLSTGSYEQYF
TRBJ2-7	TRBV21-1	CANPQNRLAVSSYEQYF
TRBJ2-1	TRBV7-2	CASSLRQAMRNEQFF
TRBJ2-1	TRBV7-2	CASSYSALLYNEQFF
TRBJ2-5	TRBV6-5	CASRPSLAFQETQYF
TRBJ1-1	TRBV30	CAWSVPGVPNTEAFF
TRBJ2-7	TRBV7-2	CASSLRWGGAHEQYF
TRBJ2-3	TRBV19	CASSTGQGVADTQYF
TRBJ1-5	TRBV7-2	CASSGQGHLSNQPQHF
TRBJ1-2	TRBV5-1	CASSLARNTYGYTF